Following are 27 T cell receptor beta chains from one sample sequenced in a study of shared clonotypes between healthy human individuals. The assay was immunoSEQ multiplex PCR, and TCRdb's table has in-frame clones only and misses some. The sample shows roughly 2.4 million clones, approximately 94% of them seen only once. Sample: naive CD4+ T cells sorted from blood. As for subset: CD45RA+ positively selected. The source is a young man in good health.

CDR3 loop: CASSLADRDSGNTIYF. For the CDR3, the DNA is TGTGCCAGCAGCTTGGCGGACAGGGACTCTGGAAACACCATATATTTT. This sequence joins TRBV5-6 and TRBJ1-3; 8 bases are a match to TRBD1. V was pared by 0 bases and J by 0 bases, with 2 bases of the junction left unmatched. The CDR3 sequence is 16 residues long. Germline V lookup: CDR1 SGHDT, CDR2 YYEEEE.

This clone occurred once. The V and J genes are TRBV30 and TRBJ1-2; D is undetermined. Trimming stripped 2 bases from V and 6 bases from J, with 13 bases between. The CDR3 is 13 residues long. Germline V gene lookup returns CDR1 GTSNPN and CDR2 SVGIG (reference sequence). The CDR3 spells CAWSSSGTDGYTF. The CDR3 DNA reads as TGTGCCTGGAGTTCCTCAGGAACGGATGGCTACACCTTC.

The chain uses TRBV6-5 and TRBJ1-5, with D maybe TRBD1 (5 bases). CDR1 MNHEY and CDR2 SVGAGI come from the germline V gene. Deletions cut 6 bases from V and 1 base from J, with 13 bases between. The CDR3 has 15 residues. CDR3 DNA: TGTGCCAGCAGCATTGACAGTCCAAGCAATCAGCCCCAGCATTTT. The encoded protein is CASSIDSPSNQPQHF.

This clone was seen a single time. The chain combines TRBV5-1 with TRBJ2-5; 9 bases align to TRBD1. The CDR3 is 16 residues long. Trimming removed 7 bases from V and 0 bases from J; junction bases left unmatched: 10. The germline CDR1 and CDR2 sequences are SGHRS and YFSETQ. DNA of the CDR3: TGCGCCAGCGGGTGGGGACAGGGAGGATACCAAGAGACCCAGTACTTC. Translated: CASGWGQGGYQETQYF.

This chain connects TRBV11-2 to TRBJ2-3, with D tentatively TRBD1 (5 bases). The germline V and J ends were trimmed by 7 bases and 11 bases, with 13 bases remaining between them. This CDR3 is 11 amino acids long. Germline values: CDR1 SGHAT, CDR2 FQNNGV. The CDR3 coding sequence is TGTGCCAGCACCCACGGTGACAGGCAGTATTTT. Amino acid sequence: CASTHGDRQYF.

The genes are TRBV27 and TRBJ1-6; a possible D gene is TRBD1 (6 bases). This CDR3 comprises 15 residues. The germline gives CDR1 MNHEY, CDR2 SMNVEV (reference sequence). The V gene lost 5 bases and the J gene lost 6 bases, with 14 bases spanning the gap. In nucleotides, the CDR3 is TGTGCCAGCAGTAACATGACAGGCTTTAATTCACCCCTCCACTTT. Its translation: CASSNMTGFNSPLHF.

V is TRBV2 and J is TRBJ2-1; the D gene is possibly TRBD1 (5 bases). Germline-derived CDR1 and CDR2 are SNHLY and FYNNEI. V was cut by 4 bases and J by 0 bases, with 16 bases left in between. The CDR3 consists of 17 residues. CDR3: CASSGQGPGSSYNEQFF. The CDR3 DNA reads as TGTGCCAGCAGTGGGCAGGGCCCGGGTAGCTCCTACAATGAGCAGTTCTTC.

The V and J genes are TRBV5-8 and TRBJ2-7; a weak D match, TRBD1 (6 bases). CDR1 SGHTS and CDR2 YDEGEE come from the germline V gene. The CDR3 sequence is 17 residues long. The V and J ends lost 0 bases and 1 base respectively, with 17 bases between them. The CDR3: CASSLASGDPPSYEQYF. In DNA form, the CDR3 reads TGTGCCAGCAGCTTGGCCTCAGGGGATCCTCCTTCCTACGAGCAGTACTTC.

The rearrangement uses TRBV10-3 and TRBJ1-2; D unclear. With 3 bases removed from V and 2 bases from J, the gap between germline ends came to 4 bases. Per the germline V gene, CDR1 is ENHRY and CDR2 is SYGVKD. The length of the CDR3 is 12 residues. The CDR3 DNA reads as TGTGCCATCAGTGATCAGAACTATGGCTACACCTTC. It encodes CAISDQNYGYTF.

The CDR3 here is CAWTVKSYEQYF. The CDR3 coding sequence is TGTGCCTGGACTGTTAAGTCCTACGAGCAGTACTTC. The chain has TRBV30 and TRBJ2-7; D is ambiguous. Germline loops: CDR1 GTSNPN, CDR2 SVGIG (reference sequence). Between the trimmed V and J ends, which lost 4 bases and 1 base, there was a span of 8 bases. CDR3 length: 12 residues.

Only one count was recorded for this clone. DNA for the CDR3: TGTGCCAGCAGCCAAGATTTACTAGCGGGGGCTCCTTCCTACGAGCAGTACTTC. Translation gives CASSQDLLAGAPSYEQYF. The chain joins TRBV4-2 to TRBJ2-7, with 11 nucleotides matching TRBD2. The CDR3 runs 18 residues. The germline gives CDR1 LGHNA, CDR2 YNFKEQ. J gave up 1 base and V 0 bases, and 8 bases lay outside the gene matches.

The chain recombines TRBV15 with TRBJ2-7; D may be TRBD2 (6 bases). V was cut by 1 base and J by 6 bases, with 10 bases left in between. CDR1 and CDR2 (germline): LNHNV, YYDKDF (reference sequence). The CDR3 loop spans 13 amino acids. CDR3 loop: CATSRAGVGEQYF. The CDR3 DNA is TGTGCCACCAGCAGAGCGGGAGTGGGCGAGCAGTACTTC.

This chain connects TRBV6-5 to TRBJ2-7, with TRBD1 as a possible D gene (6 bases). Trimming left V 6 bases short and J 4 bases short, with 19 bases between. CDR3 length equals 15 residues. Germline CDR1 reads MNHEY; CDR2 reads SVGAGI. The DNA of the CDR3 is TGTGCCAGCAGGTCTTACCTTGGGGGCTCATACGAGCAGTACTTC. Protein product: CASRSYLGGSYEQYF.

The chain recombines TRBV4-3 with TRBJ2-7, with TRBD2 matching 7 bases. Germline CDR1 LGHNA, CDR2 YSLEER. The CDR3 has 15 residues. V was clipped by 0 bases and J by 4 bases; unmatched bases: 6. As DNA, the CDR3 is TGCGCCAGCAGCCAAGAGTTCGGGACTACTTACGAGCAGTACTTC. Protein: CASSQEFGTTYEQYF.

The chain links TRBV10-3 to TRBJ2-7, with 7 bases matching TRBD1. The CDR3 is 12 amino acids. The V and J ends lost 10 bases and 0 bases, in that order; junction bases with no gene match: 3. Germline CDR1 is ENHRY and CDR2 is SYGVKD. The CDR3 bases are TGTGCCACTAGGGACAGCTCCTACGAGCAGTACTTC. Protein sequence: CATRDSSYEQYF.

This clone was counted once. This chain's CDR3 is CAWTDRTDTQYF. CDR3 DNA sequence: TGTGCCTGGACGGACCGCACAGATACGCAGTATTTT. The chain is built from TRBV30 and TRBJ2-3; no firm D call. Trimming cost V 4 bases and J 1 base, with 6 bases left between them. This CDR3 spans 12 amino acids. The germline gives CDR1 GTSNPN, CDR2 SVGIG (reference sequence).

The DNA for the CDR3 is TGTGCCAGCAGCTTCACAGATTATAACAATGAGCAGTTCTTC. It yields the protein CASSFTDYNNEQFF. The chain has TRBV5-5 and TRBJ2-1; no reliable D call. The CDR3 has 14 residues. With 2 bases removed from V and 5 bases from J, the gap between germline ends came to 11 bases. Germline CDR1 is SGHKS and CDR2 is YYEKEE (reference sequence).

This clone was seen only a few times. This CDR3 is CASSPGGGTSNQPQHF. The CDR3 DNA reads as TGTGCCAGTAGTCCAGGCGGGGGAACGAGCAATCAGCCCCAGCATTTT. The gene calls are TRBV19 and TRBJ1-5; a weak D match, TRBD1 (5 bases). Trimming pared 5 bases from V and 1 base from J, leaving 15 bases between. This CDR3 is built from 16 residues. Germline V gene lookup returns CDR1 LNHDA and CDR2 SQIVND (reference sequence).

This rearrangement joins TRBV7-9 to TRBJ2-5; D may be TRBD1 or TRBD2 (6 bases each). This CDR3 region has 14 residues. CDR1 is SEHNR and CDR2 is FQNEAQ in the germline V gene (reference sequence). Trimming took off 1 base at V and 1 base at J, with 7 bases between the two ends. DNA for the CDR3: TGTGCCAGCAGCTTAGAGGGGGGCCAAGAGACCCAGTACTTC. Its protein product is CASSLEGGQETQYF.

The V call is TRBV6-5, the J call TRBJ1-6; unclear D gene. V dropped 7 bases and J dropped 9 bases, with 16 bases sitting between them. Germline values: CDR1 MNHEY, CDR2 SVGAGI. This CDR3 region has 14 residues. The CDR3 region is CASKPMRVGSPLHF. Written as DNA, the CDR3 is TGTGCCAGCAAACCGATGAGGGTGGGTTCACCCCTCCACTTT.

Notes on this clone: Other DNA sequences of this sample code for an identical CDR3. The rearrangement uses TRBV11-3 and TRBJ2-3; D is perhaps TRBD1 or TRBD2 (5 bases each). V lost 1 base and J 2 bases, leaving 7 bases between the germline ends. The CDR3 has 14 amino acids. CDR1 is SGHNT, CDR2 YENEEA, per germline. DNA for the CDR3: TGTGCCAGCAGCTTAGGGGACCCCACAGATACGCAGTATTTT. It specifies CASSLGDPTDTQYF.

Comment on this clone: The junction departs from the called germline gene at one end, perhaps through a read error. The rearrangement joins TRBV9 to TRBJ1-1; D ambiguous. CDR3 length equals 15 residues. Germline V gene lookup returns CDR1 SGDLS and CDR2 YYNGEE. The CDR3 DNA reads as TGTGCCAGCAGCGCCTTGGCTTGGCAGAACACTGAAACTTTCTTT. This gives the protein CASSALAWQNTETFF.

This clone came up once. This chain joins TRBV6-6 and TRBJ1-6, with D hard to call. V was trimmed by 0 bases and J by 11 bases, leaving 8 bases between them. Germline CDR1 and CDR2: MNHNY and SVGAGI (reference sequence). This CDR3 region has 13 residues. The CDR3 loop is CASSYSGRTPLHF. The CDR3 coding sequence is TGTGCCAGCAGTTACTCCGGGCGGACACCCCTCCACTTT.

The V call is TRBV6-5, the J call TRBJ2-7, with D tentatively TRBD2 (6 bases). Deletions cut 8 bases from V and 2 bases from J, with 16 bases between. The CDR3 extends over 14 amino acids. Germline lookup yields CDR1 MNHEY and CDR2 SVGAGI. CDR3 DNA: TGTGCCAGCGGCTTCCACGGGGGAGCCTACGAGCAGTACTTC. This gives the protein CASGFHGGAYEQYF.

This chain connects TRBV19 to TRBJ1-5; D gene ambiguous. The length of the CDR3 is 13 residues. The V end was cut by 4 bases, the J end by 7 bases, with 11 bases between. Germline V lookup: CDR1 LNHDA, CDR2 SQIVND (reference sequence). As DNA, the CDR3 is TGTGCCAGTAGTACCACGGATTTACAGCCCCAGCATTTT. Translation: CASSTTDLQPQHF.

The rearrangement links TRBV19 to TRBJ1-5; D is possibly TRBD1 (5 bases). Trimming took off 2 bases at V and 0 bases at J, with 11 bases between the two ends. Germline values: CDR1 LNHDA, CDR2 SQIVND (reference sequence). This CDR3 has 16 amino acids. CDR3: CASSIFQGSSNQPQHF. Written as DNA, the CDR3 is TGTGCCAGTAGTATATTTCAGGGCAGTAGCAATCAGCCCCAGCATTTT. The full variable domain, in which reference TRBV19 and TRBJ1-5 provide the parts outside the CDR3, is DGGITQSPKYLFRKEGQNVTLSCEQNLNHDAMYWYRQDPGQGLRLIYYSQIVNDFQKGDIAEGYSVSREKKESFPLTVTSAQKNPTAFYLCASSIFQGSSNQPQHFGDGTRLSIL.

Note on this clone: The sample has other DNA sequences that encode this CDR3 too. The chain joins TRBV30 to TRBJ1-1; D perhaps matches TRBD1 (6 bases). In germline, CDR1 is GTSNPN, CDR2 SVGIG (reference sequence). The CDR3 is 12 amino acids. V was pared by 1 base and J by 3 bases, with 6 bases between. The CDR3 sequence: CAWSAGDTEAFF. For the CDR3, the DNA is TGTGCCTGGAGTGCAGGGGACACTGAAGCTTTCTTT. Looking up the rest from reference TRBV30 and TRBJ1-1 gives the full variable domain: SQTIHQWPATLVQPVGSPLSLECTVEGTSNPNLYWYRQAAGRGLQLLFYSVGIGQISSEVPQNLSASRPQDRQFILSSKKLLLSDSGFYLCAWSAGDTEAFFGQGTRLTVV.